Listed below are T cell receptor beta chains from one sample, sequenced in a study of cytomegalovirus exposure and HLA in healthy donors. Clones were sequenced by immunoSEQ multiplex PCR, and TCRdb holds only the in-frame ones, with some missing. The sample lists 170,000 or so clones, around 85% occurring once. Sequences were obtained from PBMCs. The source is a man aged 18 to 30 in good health and CMV-seropositive. CDR3s leave out the opening cysteine and the closing phenylalanine or tryptophan. Each record gives: clone size, V gene, CDR3 length, CDR3 protein. Not all rows give a size; the values are once, few, many and, for expanded clones, a class.

clone size: few
V gene: TRBV28
CDR3 length: 11
CDR3 protein: ASSRDRGFGYT

clone size: once
V gene: TRBV28
CDR3 length: 13
CDR3 protein: ASRLAGGSSYEQY

clone size: few
V gene: TRBV30
CDR3 length: 12
CDR3 protein: AWSTAGQPEKLF

clone size: -
V gene: TRBV18
CDR3 length: 11
CDR3 protein: ASSPGTRYEQY

clone size: -
V gene: TRBV6-5
CDR3 length: 13
CDR3 protein: ASSYGGASSYEQY

clone size: once
V gene: TRBV7-6
CDR3 length: 12
CDR3 protein: ASSSGSGNYGYT

clone size: -
V gene: TRBV9
CDR3 length: 12
CDR3 protein: ASSVAPDNQPQH

clone size: -
V gene: TRBV20-1
CDR3 length: 8
CDR3 protein: SALTDTQY

clone size: -
V gene: TRBV18
CDR3 length: 14
CDR3 protein: ASSPGRGDSGNTIY

clone size: once
V gene: TRBV5-1
CDR3 length: 12
CDR3 protein: ASSLTGGGQPQH

clone size: -
V gene: TRBV2
CDR3 length: 11
CDR3 protein: ASSEDRGTEQY

clone size: -
V gene: TRBV6-1
CDR3 length: 13
CDR3 protein: ASSEPRGGVGTQY

clone size: -
V gene: TRBV6-5
CDR3 length: 14
CDR3 protein: ASSSGEALTGNTIY

clone size: -
V gene: TRBV9
CDR3 length: 14
CDR3 protein: ASSVGPDTSTDTQY

clone size: -
V gene: TRBV5-6
CDR3 length: 12
CDR3 protein: ASSLWTVNQPQH

clone size: -
V gene: TRBV5-4
CDR3 length: 16
CDR3 protein: ASSLGLAGGPSTDTQY

clone size: -
V gene: TRBV18
CDR3 length: 13
CDR3 protein: ASSPTGGNNSPLH

clone size: many
V gene: TRBV6-4
CDR3 length: 12
CDR3 protein: ASSDGQDTGELF

clone size: -
V gene: TRBV2
CDR3 length: 14
CDR3 protein: AGSGQRLAGTDTQY

clone size: -
V gene: TRBV6-1
CDR3 length: 11
CDR3 protein: ASRGDRAYEQY

clone size: -
V gene: TRBV15
CDR3 length: 14
CDR3 protein: ATRDRDSPLSGELF

clone size: once
V gene: TRBV5-1
CDR3 length: 13
CDR3 protein: ASSFGSGKGDEQF

clone size: -
V gene: TRBV28
CDR3 length: 11
CDR3 protein: ASKPGTATEAF

clone size: few
V gene: TRBV5-6
CDR3 length: 10
CDR3 protein: ASSSTGYEQY

clone size: -
V gene: TRBV6-5
CDR3 length: 11
CDR3 protein: ASIGGAAYEQY

clone size: once
V gene: TRBV6-1
CDR3 length: 14
CDR3 protein: ASSVEDSANVYEQY

clone size: -
V gene: TRBV5-6
CDR3 length: 13
CDR3 protein: ASSLVAGVTGELF

clone size: -
V gene: TRBV6-6
CDR3 length: 14
CDR3 protein: ASSYSREVLNTEAF

clone size: -
V gene: TRBV9
CDR3 length: 11
CDR3 protein: ASSTILTDTQY

clone size: -
V gene: TRBV27
CDR3 length: 13
CDR3 protein: ASRRGGAADNEQF

clone size: -
V gene: TRBV7-2
CDR3 length: 14
CDR3 protein: ASSLDWGLYGGELF

clone size: -
V gene: TRBV5-1
CDR3 length: 12
CDR3 protein: ASSLGQGKGIQY

clone size: -
V gene: TRBV5-1
CDR3 length: 14
CDR3 protein: ASSLEQAANTGELF

clone size: -
V gene: TRBV27
CDR3 length: 15
CDR3 protein: ASSDGVGGPSMETQY

clone size: -
V gene: TRBV9
CDR3 length: 13
CDR3 protein: ASSVAGRRTDTQY

clone size: -
V gene: TRBV6-5
CDR3 length: 10
CDR3 protein: ASSYRGYEQY